The 4 T cell receptor beta chains reported below all come from one sample, sequenced in a study of PD-L1 blockade in urothelial cancer (dated by TCRdb to 2016 to 2017). The receptor library was made with the immunoSEQ multiplex PCR assay. The immuneACCESS repertoire file appears here via TCRdb, limited to in-frame rearrangements. These files lack a portion of the clones; in checked studies, under half of the deficit traces to unresolved V genes, and the cause of the others is not known. This sample comprises tens of thousands of clones, roughly four fifths of them detected only once. The leading ten clones occupy 3.5% to 4.5% of the sample. The material sequenced was PBMCs, taken around atezolizumab (anti-PD-L1) treatment. The receptors originated from a man in his 70s with urothelial cancer.

The chain has TRBV29-1 and TRBJ2-2; D remains unclear. The V and J ends lost 4 bases and 4 bases respectively, with 13 bases between them. The V gene's germline CDR1 is SQVTM and CDR2 ANQGSEA. The CDR3 spans 14 residues. In DNA, the CDR3 is TGCAGCGTTGTCACCGCGGTGGGCACCGGGGAGCTGTTTTTT. Its protein is CSVVTAVGTGELFF.

The CDR3 bases are TGCGCCAGCAGCTTGGCAAGCCCAGGGAATTCTAACTATGGCTACACCTTC. Translation gives CASSLASPGNSNYGYTF. The V and J genes are TRBV5-1 and TRBJ1-2, with a tentative D call TRBD1 (5 bases). Germline V CDR1 and CDR2: SGHRS, YFSETQ. There are 17 residues in the CDR3. V was trimmed by 0 bases and J by 0 bases, leaving 15 bases between them.

This clone appeared a single time. This rearrangement joins TRBV28 to TRBJ2-5; 8 bases match TRBD2. The J segment lost 5 bases and the V segment lost 7 bases, leaving 12 bases of the junction unmatched. The germline V gene encodes CDR1 MDHEN and CDR2 SYDVKM. The CDR3 runs to 15 residues. The DNA of the CDR3 is TGTGCCAGCACCAGTCCCGCGGGAGGTGGGGAGACCCAGTACTTC. This sequence encodes CASTSPAGGGETQYF.

The chain joins TRBV19 to TRBJ2-3, with 7 positions matching TRBD1. CDR1 LNHDA and CDR2 SQIVND come from the germline V gene (reference sequence). V was pared by 1 base and J by 6 bases, with 4 bases of the junction left unmatched. The CDR3 totals 14 residues. Here the CDR3 reads CASSIGGGMDTQYF. The CDR3 nucleotides read TGTGCCAGTAGTATAGGAGGGGGCATGGATACGCAGTATTTT. The full variable domain, rest sourced from reference TRBV19 and TRBJ2-3, is DGGITQSPKYLFRKEGQNVTLSCEQNLNHDAMYWYRQDPGQGLRLIYYSQIVNDFQKGDIAEGYSVSREKKESFPLTVTSAQKNPTAFYLCASSIGGGMDTQYFGPGTRLTVL.